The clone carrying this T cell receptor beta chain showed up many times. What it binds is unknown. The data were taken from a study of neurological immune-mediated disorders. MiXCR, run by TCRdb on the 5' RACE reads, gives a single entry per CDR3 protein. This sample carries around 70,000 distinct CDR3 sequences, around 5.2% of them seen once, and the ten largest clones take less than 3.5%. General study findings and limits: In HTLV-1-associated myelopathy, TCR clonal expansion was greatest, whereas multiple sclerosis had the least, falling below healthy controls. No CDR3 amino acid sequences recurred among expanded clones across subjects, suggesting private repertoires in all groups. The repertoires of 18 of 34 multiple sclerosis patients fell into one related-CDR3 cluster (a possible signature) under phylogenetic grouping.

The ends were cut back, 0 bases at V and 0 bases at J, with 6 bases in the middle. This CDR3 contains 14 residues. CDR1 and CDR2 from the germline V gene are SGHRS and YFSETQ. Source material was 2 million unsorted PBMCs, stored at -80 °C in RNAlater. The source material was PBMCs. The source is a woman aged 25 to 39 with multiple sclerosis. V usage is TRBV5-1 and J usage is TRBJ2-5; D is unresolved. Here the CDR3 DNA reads TGCGCCAGCAGCTTGGAATTAGACCAAGAGACCCAGTACTTC. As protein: CASSLELDQETQYF.